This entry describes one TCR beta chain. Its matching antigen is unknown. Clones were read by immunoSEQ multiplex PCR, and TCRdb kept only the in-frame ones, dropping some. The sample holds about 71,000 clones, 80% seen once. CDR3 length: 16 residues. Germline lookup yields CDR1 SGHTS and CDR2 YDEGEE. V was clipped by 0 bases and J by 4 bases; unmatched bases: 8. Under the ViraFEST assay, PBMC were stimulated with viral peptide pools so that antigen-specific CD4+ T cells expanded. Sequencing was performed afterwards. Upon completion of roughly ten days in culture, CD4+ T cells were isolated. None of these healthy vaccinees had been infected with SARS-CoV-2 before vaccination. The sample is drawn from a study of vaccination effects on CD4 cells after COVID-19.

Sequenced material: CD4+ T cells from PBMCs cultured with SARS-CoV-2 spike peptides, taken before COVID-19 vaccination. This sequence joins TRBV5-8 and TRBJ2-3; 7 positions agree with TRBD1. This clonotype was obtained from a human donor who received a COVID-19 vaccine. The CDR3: CASSLARGTAPDTQYF. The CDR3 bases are TGTGCCAGCAGCTTGGCCAGGGGGACAGCGCCAGATACGCAGTATTTT.